This entry lists 19 T cell receptor beta chains sequenced from one sample in a study of blood T cell repertoires in COVID-19. Using immunoSEQ multiplex PCR, the repertoire was profiled, and TCRdb retains in-frame clones only, with some absent. The repertoire holds around 160,000 clones, more than 80% seen once, with 13% in the top ten. Sequencing was performed on peripheral blood. These receptors were obtained from a man younger than 35 with COVID-19, enrolled during active disease.

This clone was detected only a few times. The J gene is TRBJ1-2, the V gene TRBV6-5; D call uncertain. Germline values: CDR1 MNHEY, CDR2 SVGAGI. The V end was cut by 6 bases, the J end by 0 bases, with 11 bases between. There are 14 residues in the CDR3. For the CDR3, the DNA is TGTGCCAGCAGGACCAGGAAGTCTAACTATGGCTACACCTTC. Protein: CASRTRKSNYGYTF.

J is TRBJ2-3 and V is TRBV27, with TRBD1 identical over 8 bases. The CDR3 is made up of 17 amino acids. The germline V gene has CDR1 MNHEY and CDR2 SMNVEV (reference sequence). Trimming removed 5 bases from V and 4 bases from J; junction bases left unmatched: 14. The CDR3 DNA reads as TGTGCCAGCAGTCCCCCGAGGACAGGGCCAGCGGCAGATACGCAGTATTTT. Amino acid sequence: CASSPPRTGPAADTQYF.

This chain uses TRBV27 with TRBJ2-1, with D perhaps TRBD1 (5 bases). Per the germline V gene, CDR1 is MNHEY and CDR2 is SMNVEV (reference sequence). The CDR3 runs to 14 residues. V was shortened by 5 bases and J by 9 bases, with 17 bases between the two germline ends. The CDR3 region is CASSGAGQGSEQFF. DNA of the CDR3: TGTGCCAGCAGTGGGGCAGGGCAGGGAAGTGAGCAGTTCTTC.

The chain couples TRBV28 to TRBJ2-1, with D tentatively TRBD2 (5 bases). The V gene lost 6 bases and the J gene lost 8 bases, with 11 bases spanning the gap. Germline CDR1 reads MDHEN; CDR2 reads SYDVKM. The CDR3 is 12 residues long. This CDR3 is CASSWLDYEQFF. The CDR3 coding sequence is TGTGCCAGCAGCTGGCTGGACTATGAGCAGTTCTTC.

This clone appeared a single time. This sequence joins TRBV4-3 and TRBJ2-2; 9 bases fit TRBD2. Trimming cost V 0 bases and J 8 bases; bases outside gene matches: 13. Germline V lookup: CDR1 LGHNA, CDR2 YSLEER. This CDR3 spans 18 amino acids. This chain's CDR3 is CASSQDRAERGASGELFF. DNA of the CDR3: TGCGCCAGCAGCCAAGATCGGGCCGAGCGGGGGGCGTCGGGGGAGCTGTTTTTT.

The chain links TRBV27 to TRBJ1-5; D is perhaps TRBD1 (5 bases). This CDR3 spans 18 amino acids. V gave up 5 bases and J gave up 6 bases, with 26 bases separating them. CDR1 and CDR2 from the germline V gene are MNHEY and SMNVEV (reference sequence). The CDR3 DNA follows: TGTGCCAGCAGTCCTTACTCCTCCGGGACTTACTCTACTCAGCCCCAGCATTTT. It yields the protein CASSPYSSGTYSTQPQHF.

The chain has TRBV6-5 and TRBJ2-7, with a tentative D call TRBD1 (6 bases). The V gene lost 8 bases and the J gene lost 5 bases, with 16 bases spanning the gap. This CDR3 has 13 amino acids. Germline CDR1 is MNHEY and CDR2 is SVGAGI. CDR3: CASWGTKVHEQYF. DNA for the CDR3: TGTGCCAGCTGGGGGACAAAGGTGCACGAGCAGTACTTC.

The chain joins TRBV10-3 to TRBJ2-1, with D tentatively TRBD2 (5 bases). Germline CDR1 is ENHRY and CDR2 is SYGVKD. V was pared by 7 bases and J by 0 bases, with 7 bases between. The length of the CDR3 is 13 residues. The chain's CDR3 is CAIMGSSYNEQFF. CDR3 bases: TGTGCCATCATGGGGAGCTCCTACAATGAGCAGTTCTTC.

V and J are TRBV7-2 and TRBJ2-7, with 10 nucleotides matching TRBD1. V lost 5 bases, J lost 4 bases, and 11 bases stayed unmatched. The CDR3 loop spans 16 amino acids. Germline CDR1 and CDR2: SGHTA and FQGNSA. Here the CDR3 reads CASSPGQGVNKYEQYF. In DNA, the CDR3 is TGTGCCAGCAGCCCCGGACAGGGGGTAAATAAGTACGAGCAGTACTTC.

The table lists this clone with a few counts. The chain joins TRBV5-6 to TRBJ2-7; no clear D. V was pared by 0 bases and J by 0 bases, with 4 bases between. Germline V CDR1 and CDR2: SGHDT, YYEEEE. This CDR3 contains 13 residues. CDR3 bases: TGTGCCAGCAGCTTGGGCAGCTCCTACGAGCAGTACTTC. Encoded protein: CASSLGSSYEQYF. Drawing the rest from reference TRBV5-6 and TRBJ2-7, the complete variable domain is DAGVTQSPTHLIKTRGQQVTLRCSPKSGHDTVSWYQQALGQGPQFIFQYYEEEERQRGNFPDRFSGHQFPNYSSELNVNALLLGDSALYLCASSLGSSYEQYFGPGTRLTVT.

The V gene is TRBV6-2 or TRBV6-3, the J gene TRBJ1-2; 7 nucleotides match TRBD1. CDR1 and CDR2 (germline): MNHEY, SVGEGT. Unmatched junction bases numbered 6, after V lost 5 bases and J lost 6 bases. CDR3 length: 13 amino acids. CDR3 in amino acids: CASSRTGANGYTF. The DNA for the CDR3 is TGTGCCAGCAGTCGCACAGGGGCTAATGGCTACACCTTC.

This chain connects TRBV4-3 to TRBJ2-1; D perhaps matches TRBD1 (6 bases). The CDR3 runs 15 residues. The V end was cut by 0 bases, the J end by 10 bases, with 16 bases between. The germline V gene has CDR1 LGHNA and CDR2 YSLEER. The CDR3 spells CASSQDRGQAREQFF. CDR3 DNA sequence: TGCGCCAGCAGCCAAGATAGGGGACAAGCACGGGAGCAGTTCTTC.

This rearrangement joins TRBV5-1 to TRBJ2-3; tentatively, D is TRBD1 (5 bases). CDR3 length equals 15 residues. CDR1 SGHRS and CDR2 YFSETQ come from the germline V gene. With 4 bases removed from V and 1 base from J, the gap between germline ends came to 13 bases. CDR3 nucleotides: TGCGCCAGCAGCCCGACAGATTTGGGCACAGATACGCAGTATTTT. This translates into CASSPTDLGTDTQYF.

V usage is TRBV5-1 and J usage is TRBJ2-5; 13 bases fit TRBD2. This CDR3 spans 16 amino acids. Germline CDR1 SGHRS, CDR2 YFSETQ. The ends lost 3 bases at V and 5 bases at J; junction bases unmatched: 7. CDR3 loop: CASSWRTSGSWETQYF. DNA of the CDR3: TGCGCCAGCAGCTGGAGGACTAGCGGGAGTTGGGAGACCCAGTACTTC.

This clone appeared a single time. V is TRBV24-1 and J is TRBJ2-3; tentative D call: TRBD2 (7 bases). The CDR3 contains 15 residues. With 8 bases removed from V and 4 bases from J, the gap between germline ends came to 18 bases. CDR1 is KGHDR, CDR2 SFDVKD, per germline. CDR3 residues: CATMGGAGASDTQYF. CDR3 nucleotide sequence: TGTGCCACCATGGGGGGGGCAGGGGCGTCAGATACGCAGTATTTT.

This chain connects TRBV28 to TRBJ1-2, with 12 bases that match TRBD1. The V gene's germline CDR1 is MDHEN and CDR2 SYDVKM. V was clipped by 1 base and J by 8 bases; unmatched bases: 14. This CDR3 has 18 residues. CDR3 sequence (DNA): TGTGCCAGCAGTTTATTCCGGCGGGACAGGGGGCGATCGGGAGGCTACACCTTC. Amino acid sequence: CASSLFRRDRGRSGGYTF.

The gene calls are TRBV19 and TRBJ1-2; 9 bases are shared with TRBD1. The CDR3 totals 14 residues. Germline CDR1 LNHDA, CDR2 SQIVND (reference sequence). V trimming: 1 base; J trimming: 6 bases; junction bases outside the gene matches: 3. The CDR3, as DNA: TGTGCCAGTAGTATAGCGAGGACAGGGGATGGCTACACCTTC. Amino acid sequence: CASSIARTGDGYTF. The full variable domain, completed using reference TRBV19 and TRBJ1-2, is DGGITQSPKYLFRKEGQNVTLSCEQNLNHDAMYWYRQDPGQGLRLIYYSQIVNDFQKGDIAEGYSVSREKKESFPLTVTSAQKNPTAFYLCASSIARTGDGYTFGSGTRLTVV.

As regards this clone: The junction and the germline gene differ at one end; a read error may be behind it. V usage is TRBV30 and J usage is TRBJ1-4; D not certain. From germline, CDR1 is GTSNPN and CDR2 SVGIG (reference sequence). CDR3 length: 13 amino acids. CDR3 sequence reads: CAWNPITNEKLLF. The CDR3 DNA reads as TGTGCCTGGAACCCCATAACTAATGAAAAACTGCTTTTT.

The chain carries TRBV5-6 and TRBJ1-5; D ambiguous. Trimming took off 0 bases at V and 3 bases at J, with 10 bases between the two ends. Germline loops: CDR1 SGHDT, CDR2 YYEEEE. CDR3 length: 15 residues. CDR3 residues: CASSLGGHPNQPQHF. The CDR3 coding sequence is TGTGCCAGCAGCTTGGGTGGCCACCCCAATCAGCCCCAGCATTTT.